What follows is one TCR beta chain and its context. Its antigen is undetermined. This entry belongs to a study of T cells in Graves' hyperthyroidism and ophthalmopathy. Study conclusions and caveats: In validation, the model predicted ophthalmopathy. These predictions came a median approximately 5.9 months before onset. Within blood appeared most thyroid clonotypes that had expanded above 0.001.

Germline V gene data show CDR1 as MNHEY and CDR2 as SVGAGI. This CDR3 spans 12 amino acids. V was trimmed by 2 bases and J by 10 bases, leaving 8 bases between them. This sample holds PBMCs from less than 11 ml fresh peripheral blood. Amplification yielded TCR beta CDR3 regions, with RNA transcripts as the source. HTBI primers were the set used in a first-round RT-PCR of the TCR CDR3. TCRdb fed the multiplex PCR reads into MiXCR, producing one record per CDR3 protein. The table records around 430,000 distinct CDR3 sequences, 14% to 15% of them present only once. Specimen: blood. The V and J genes are TRBV6-5 and TRBJ1-4, with D unresolved. The source of this sequence is a woman in her twenties or thirties with Graves' hyperthyroidism. This CDR3 reads CASSYPKGKLFF. The CDR3 nucleotides read TGTGCCAGCAGTTACCCGAAAGGAAAACTGTTTTTT.